This TCR beta chain was sequenced during a study of siplizumab effects on memory and regulatory T cells. This table comes from immunoSEQ multiplex PCR, and its TCRdb copy is limited to in-frame clones, with some not included. The sample holds 100,000 to 120,000 clones, about 93% seen once. The CDR3 sequence is 13 residues long. V was shortened by 6 bases and J by 6 bases, with 13 bases between the two germline ends. From germline, CDR1 is WNHNN and CDR2 SYGVQD (reference sequence). Material for sequencing was CD4+ T cells sorted from blood. This receptor was identified in a human donor in good health. The V and J genes are TRBV10-1 and TRBJ2-3; D is undetermined. The CDR3 reads CASSTMGRDTQYF. For the CDR3, the DNA is TGCGCCAGCAGCACCATGGGTCGGGATACGCAGTATTTT.